This T cell receptor beta chain was sequenced for a study of blood T cell repertoires in COVID-19. Turning to the study itself: Donors in the United States, Italy and Spain gave samples during acute or convalescent COVID-19. T cells, B-cell-depleted T cells, or PBMCs supplied cDNA or gDNA.

As processed by the authors: Amplification from reference gene primers served as the basis for estimated nucleated cell counts. Clones were read by immunoSEQ multiplex PCR, and TCRdb kept only the in-frame ones, dropping some. That table furnishes V, J and clone size, whereas the DNA furnished D and trimming. This sample yields around 140,000 clones, of which roughly 88% are seen a single time; less than 2% belongs to the top ten. Germline V CDR1 and CDR2: MNHEY, SVGAGI. V was pared by 0 bases and J by 5 bases, with 13 bases between. The CDR3 consists of 15 residues. This receptor was identified in a woman aged 50 to 65 with acute or convalescent COVID-19. The sample consisted of peripheral blood. This rearrangement joins TRBV6-5 to TRBJ1-1; D remains ambiguous. The CDR3 nucleotides are TGTGCCAGCAGTTACTCCGACGGACTCGGGACTGAAGCTTTCTTT. Amino acid sequence: CASSYSDGLGTEAFF.